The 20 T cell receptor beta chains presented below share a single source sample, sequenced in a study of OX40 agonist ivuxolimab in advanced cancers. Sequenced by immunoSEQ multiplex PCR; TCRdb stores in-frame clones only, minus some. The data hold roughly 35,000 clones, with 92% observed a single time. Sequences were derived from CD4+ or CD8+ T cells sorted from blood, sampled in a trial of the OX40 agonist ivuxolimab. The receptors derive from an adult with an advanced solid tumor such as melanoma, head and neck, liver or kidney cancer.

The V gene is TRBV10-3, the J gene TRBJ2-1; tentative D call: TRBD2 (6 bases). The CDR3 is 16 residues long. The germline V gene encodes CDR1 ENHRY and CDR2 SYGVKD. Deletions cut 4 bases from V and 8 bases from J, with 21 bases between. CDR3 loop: CAISGREDIPGDEQFF. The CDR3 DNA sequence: TGTGCCATCAGTGGGAGAGAGGACATCCCGGGGGATGAGCAGTTCTTC.

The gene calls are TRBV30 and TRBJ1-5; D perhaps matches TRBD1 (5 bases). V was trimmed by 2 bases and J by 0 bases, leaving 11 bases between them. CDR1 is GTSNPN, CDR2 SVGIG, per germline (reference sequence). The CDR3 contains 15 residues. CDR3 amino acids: CAWSPRGFSNQPQHF. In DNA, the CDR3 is TGTGCCTGGAGTCCTCGGGGGTTTAGCAATCAGCCCCAGCATTTT.

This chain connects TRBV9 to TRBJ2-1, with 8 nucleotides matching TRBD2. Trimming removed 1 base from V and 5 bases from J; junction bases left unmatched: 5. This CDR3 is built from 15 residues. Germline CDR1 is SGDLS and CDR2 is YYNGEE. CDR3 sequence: CASSVSGTRDNEQFF. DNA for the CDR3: TGTGCCAGCAGCGTATCCGGGACTAGGGACAATGAGCAGTTCTTC. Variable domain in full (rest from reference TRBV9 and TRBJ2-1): DSGVTQTPKHLITATGQRVTLRCSPRSGDLSVYWYQQSLDQGLQFLIQYYNGEERAKGNILERFSAQQFPDLHSELNLSSLELGDSALYFCASSVSGTRDNEQFFGPGTRLTVL.

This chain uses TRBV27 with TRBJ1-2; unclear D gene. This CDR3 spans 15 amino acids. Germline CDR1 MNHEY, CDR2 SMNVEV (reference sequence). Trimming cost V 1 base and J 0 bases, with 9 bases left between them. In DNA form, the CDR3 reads TGTGCCAGCAGTTTATACCAGAAGCCTAACTATGGCTACACCTTC. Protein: CASSLYQKPNYGYTF.

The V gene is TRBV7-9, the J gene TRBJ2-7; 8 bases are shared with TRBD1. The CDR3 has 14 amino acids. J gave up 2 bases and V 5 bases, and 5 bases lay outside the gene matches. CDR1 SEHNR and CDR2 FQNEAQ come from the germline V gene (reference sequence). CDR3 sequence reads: CASSRQGSTYEQYF. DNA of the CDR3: TGTGCCAGCAGCCGACAGGGGTCGACCTACGAGCAGTACTTC.

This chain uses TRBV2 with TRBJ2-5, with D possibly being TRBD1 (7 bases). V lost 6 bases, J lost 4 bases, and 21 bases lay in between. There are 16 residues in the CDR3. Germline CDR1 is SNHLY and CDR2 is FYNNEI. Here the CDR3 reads CASRSPWAGGLETQYF. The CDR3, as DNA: TGTGCCAGCAGGTCCCCCTGGGCAGGGGGGCTAGAGACCCAGTACTTC.

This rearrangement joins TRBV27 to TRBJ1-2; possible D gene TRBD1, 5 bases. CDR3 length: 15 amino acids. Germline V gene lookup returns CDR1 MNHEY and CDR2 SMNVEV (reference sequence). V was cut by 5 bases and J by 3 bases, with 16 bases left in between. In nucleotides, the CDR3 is TGTGCCAGCAGTCACCGGGACGCTTGGGACTATGGCTACACCTTC. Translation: CASSHRDAWDYGYTF.

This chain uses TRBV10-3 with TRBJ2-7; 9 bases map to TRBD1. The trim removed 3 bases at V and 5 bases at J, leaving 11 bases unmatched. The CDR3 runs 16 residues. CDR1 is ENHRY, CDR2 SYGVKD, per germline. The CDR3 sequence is CAISEEPGQGRDEQYF. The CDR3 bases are TGTGCCATCAGTGAAGAACCGGGACAGGGTAGAGACGAGCAGTACTTC.

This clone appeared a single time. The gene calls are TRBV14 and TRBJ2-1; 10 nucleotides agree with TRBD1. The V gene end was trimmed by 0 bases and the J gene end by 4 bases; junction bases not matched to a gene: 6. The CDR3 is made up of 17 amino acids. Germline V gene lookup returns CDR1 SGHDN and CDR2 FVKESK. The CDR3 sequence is CASSQDLRQGAYNEQFF. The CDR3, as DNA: TGTGCCAGCAGCCAAGATTTAAGACAGGGGGCTTACAATGAGCAGTTCTTC.

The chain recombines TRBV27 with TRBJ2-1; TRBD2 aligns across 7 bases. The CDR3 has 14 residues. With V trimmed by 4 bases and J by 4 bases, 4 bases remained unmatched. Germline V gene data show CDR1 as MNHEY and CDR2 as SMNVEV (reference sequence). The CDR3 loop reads CASSYGTMYNEQFF. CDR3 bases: TGTGCCAGCAGTTACGGGACTATGTACAATGAGCAGTTCTTC.

Here the CDR3 DNA reads TGTGCCAGCAGTTCCTTGCCCCGGGGTGAGCAGTTCTTC. It translates to CASSSLPRGEQFF. V usage is TRBV27 and J usage is TRBJ2-1; D may be TRBD2 (5 bases). The V end lost 4 bases, the J end lost 9 bases, and 13 bases lay between the germline ends. The CDR3 sequence is 13 residues long. CDR1 and CDR2 (germline): MNHEY, SMNVEV (reference sequence).

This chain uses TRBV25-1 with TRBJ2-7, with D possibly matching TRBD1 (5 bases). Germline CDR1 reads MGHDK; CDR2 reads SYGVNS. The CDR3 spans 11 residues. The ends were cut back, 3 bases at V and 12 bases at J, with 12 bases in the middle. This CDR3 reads CASSDGRVPYF. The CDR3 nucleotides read TGTGCCAGCAGTGATGGCAGGGTACCGTACTTC.

The CDR3 DNA is TGCGCCAGCAGCCGGACAGGGAGCCAAGAGACCCAGTACTTC. Amino acids: CASSRTGSQETQYF. The chain combines TRBV4-3 with TRBJ2-5, with TRBD1 matching 8 bases. J gave up 1 base and V 4 bases, and 2 bases lay outside the gene matches. Germline-derived CDR1 and CDR2 are LGHNA and YSLEER. The CDR3 has 14 amino acids.

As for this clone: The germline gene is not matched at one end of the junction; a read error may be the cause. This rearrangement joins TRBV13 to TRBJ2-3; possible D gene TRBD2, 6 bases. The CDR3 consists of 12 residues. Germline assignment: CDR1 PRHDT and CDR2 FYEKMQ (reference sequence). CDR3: CASSLGPSAQYF. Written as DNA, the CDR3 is TGTGCCAGCAGCCTAGGCCCTAGCGCGCAGTATTTT. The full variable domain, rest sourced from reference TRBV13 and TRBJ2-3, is AAGVIQSPRHLIKEKRETATLKCYPIPRHDTVYWYQQGPGQDPQFLISFYEKMQSDKGSIPDRFSAQQFSDYHSELNMSSLELGDSALYFCASSLGPSAQYFGPGTRLTVL.

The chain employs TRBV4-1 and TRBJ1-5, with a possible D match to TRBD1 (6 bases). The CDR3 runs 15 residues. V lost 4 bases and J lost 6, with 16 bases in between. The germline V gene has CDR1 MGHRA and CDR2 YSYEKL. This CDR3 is CASSPWPGGGQPQHF. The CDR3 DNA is TGCGCCAGCAGCCCCTGGCCAGGAGGGGGTCAGCCCCAGCATTTT.

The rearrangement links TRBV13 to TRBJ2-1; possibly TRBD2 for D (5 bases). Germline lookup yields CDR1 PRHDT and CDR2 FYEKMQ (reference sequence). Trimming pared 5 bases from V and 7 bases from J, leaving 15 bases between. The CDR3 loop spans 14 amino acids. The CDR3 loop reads CASSRVLWTNEQFF. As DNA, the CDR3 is TGTGCCAGCAGCCGCGTGCTATGGACTAATGAGCAGTTCTTC.

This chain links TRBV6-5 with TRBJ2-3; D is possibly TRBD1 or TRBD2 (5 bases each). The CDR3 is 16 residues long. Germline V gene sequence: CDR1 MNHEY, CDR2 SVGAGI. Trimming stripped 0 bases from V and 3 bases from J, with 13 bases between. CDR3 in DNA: TGTGCCAGCAGTTACTCTCCGGGGCCCGGTACAGATACGCAGTATTTT. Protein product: CASSYSPGPGTDTQYF.

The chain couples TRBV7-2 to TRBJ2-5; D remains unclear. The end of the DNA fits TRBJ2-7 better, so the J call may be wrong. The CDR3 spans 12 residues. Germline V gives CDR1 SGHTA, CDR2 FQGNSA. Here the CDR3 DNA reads TGTGCCAGCAGCCTGAGCTCCTACGAGCAGTACTTC. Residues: CASSLSSYEQYF.

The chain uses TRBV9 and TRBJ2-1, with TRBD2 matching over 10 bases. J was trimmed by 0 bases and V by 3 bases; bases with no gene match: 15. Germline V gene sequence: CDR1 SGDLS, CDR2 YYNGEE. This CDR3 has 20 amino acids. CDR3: CASSERLAGPPPSSYNEQFF. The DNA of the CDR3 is TGTGCCAGCAGCGAGAGACTAGCGGGCCCCCCCCCAAGCTCCTACAATGAGCAGTTCTTC.

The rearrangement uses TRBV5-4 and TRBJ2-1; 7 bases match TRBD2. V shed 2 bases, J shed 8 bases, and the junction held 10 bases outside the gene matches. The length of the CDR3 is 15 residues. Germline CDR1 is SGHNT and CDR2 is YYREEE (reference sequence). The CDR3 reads CASSFLGLVSDEQFF. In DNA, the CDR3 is TGTGCCAGCAGCTTTTTAGGACTAGTGAGCGATGAGCAGTTCTTC.